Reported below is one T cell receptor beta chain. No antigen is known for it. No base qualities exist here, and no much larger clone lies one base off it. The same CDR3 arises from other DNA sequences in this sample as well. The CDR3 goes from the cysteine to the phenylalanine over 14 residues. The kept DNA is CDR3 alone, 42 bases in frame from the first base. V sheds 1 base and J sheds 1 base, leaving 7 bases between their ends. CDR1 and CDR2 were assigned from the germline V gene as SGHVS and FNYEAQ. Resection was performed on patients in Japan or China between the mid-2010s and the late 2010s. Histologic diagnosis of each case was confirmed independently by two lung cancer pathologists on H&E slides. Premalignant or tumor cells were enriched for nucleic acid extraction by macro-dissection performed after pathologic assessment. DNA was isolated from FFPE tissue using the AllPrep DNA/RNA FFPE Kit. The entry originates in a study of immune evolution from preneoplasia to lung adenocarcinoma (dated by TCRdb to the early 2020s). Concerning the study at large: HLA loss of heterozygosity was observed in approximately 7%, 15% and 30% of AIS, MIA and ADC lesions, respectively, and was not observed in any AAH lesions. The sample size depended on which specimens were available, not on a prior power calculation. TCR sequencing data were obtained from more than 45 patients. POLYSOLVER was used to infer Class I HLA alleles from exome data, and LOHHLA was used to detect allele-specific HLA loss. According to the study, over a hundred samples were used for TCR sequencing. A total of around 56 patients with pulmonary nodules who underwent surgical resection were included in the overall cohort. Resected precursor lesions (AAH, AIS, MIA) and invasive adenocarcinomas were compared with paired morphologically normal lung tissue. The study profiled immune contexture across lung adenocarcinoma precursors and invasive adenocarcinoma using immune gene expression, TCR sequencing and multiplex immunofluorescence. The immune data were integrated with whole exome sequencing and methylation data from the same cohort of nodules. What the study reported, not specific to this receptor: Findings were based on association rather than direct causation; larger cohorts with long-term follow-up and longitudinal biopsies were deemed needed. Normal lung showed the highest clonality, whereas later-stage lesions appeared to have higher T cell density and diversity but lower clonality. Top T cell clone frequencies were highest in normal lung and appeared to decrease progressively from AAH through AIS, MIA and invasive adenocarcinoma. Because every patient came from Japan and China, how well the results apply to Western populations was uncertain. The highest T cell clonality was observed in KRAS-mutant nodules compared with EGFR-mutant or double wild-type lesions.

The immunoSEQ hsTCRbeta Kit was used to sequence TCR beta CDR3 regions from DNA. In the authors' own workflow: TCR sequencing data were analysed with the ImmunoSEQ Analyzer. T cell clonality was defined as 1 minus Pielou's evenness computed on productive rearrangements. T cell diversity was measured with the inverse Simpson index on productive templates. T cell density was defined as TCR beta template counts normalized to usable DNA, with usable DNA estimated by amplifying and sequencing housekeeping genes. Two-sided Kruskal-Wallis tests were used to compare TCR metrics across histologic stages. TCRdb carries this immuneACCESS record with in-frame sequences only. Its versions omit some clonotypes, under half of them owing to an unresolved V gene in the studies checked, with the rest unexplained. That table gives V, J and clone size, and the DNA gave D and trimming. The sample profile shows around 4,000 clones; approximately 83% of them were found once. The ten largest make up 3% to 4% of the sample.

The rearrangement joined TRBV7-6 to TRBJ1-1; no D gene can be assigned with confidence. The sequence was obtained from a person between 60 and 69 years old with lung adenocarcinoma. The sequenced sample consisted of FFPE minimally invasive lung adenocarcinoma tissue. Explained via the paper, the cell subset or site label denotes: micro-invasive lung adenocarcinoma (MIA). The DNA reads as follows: TGTGCCAGCAGCTTAGGGCATCAGAACACTGAAGCTTTCTTT. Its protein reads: CASSLGHQNTEAFF.